The rows below give T cell receptor beta chains drawn from one sample of a study of post-analysis software for immune sequencing data. Via MiXCR, TCRdb re-called the PCR reads, giving one row per CDR3 protein. Of 750,000 to 950,000 distinct CDR3 sequences in the sample, just over 45% were seen once. Sequenced input: blood. The origin of the receptors is a girl between 10 and 17 years old with multiple sclerosis. The CDR3 runs from the conserved cysteine through the conserved F or W. D genes are given only for firm matches. Part of the rows lack a size; the others show once, few, many or a class for expanded clones.

J gene | V gene | clone size | D gene | CDR3 DNA | CDR3 protein
TRBJ2-1 | TRBV7-2 | . | . | TGTGCCAGCAGCCCAGCATACGGGACTGAGCAGTTCTTC | CASSPAYGTEQFF
TRBJ1-4 | TRBV20-1 | . | . | TGCAGTGCAGGGAGGGGGGAAAAACTGTTTTTT | CSAGRGEKLFF
TRBJ2-1 | TRBV29-1 | . | . | TGCAGCGTTGAAATCGGGATGTTATACAATGAGCAGTTCTTC | CSVEIGMLYNEQFF
TRBJ2-7 | TRBV7-2 | many | TRBD2 | TGTGCCAGCAGCTTAGAGGGGACTAGCGGGACCTACGAGCAGTACTTC | CASSLEGTSGTYEQYF
TRBJ2-5 | TRBV13 | . | . | TGTGCCAGCAGCGCCCAGGGGGAGGGAGAGACCCAGTACTTC | CASSAQGEGETQYF
TRBJ2-5 | TRBV4-3 | . | . | TGCGCCAGCAGCCAAGGGGCAGCGGAAGAGACCCAGTACTTC | CASSQGAAEETQYF
TRBJ2-4 | TRBV14 | once | . | TGTGCCAGCAGCCAAGAGAACACTGGATTTCTAGCCAAAAACATTCAGTACTTC | CASSQENTGFLAKNIQYF
TRBJ2-5 | TRBV12-3/TRBV12-4 | . | . | TGTGCCAGCAGTCCCGGGACACTCAACGGGGAGACCCAGTACTTC | CASSPGTLNGETQYF
TRBJ2-7 | TRBV13 | . | . | TGTGCCAGCAGCGCCGGCGAGAGTTCCTACGAGCAGTACTTC | CASSAGESSYEQYF
TRBJ2-1 | TRBV9 | . | . | TGTGCCAGCACCCAAAGTAGCGGTCCCTACAATGAGCAGTTCTTC | CASTQSSGPYNEQFF
TRBJ2-5 | TRBV29-1 | many | . | TGCAGCGTCGAAGGGAGACGGGAGACCCAGTACTTC | CSVEGRRETQYF
TRBJ1-6 | TRBV28 | . | TRBD1 | TGTGCCATCAGGGACAGGGGTAATTCACCCCTCCACTTT | CAIRDRGNSPLHF
TRBJ2-7 | TRBV20-1 | once | TRBD1 | TGCAGTGCTAGAGATTATCGGACAGGGGGCTACGAGCAGTACTTC | CSARDYRTGGYEQYF
TRBJ2-5 | TRBV20-1 | few | TRBD2 | TGCAGTGCAAGGAGGACTAGCAGAGAGACCCAGTACTTC | CSARRTSRETQYF
TRBJ2-7 | TRBV10-3 | . | . | TGTGCCATCAGTGAGGGGGTGGGATCCTACGAGCAGTACTTC | CAISEGVGSYEQYF
TRBJ2-5 | TRBV12-3/TRBV12-4 | . | TRBD1 | TGTGCCAGCAGGGGGGACAGGCCAAAAGACGCCCAGTACTTC | CASRGDRPKDAQYF
TRBJ2-1 | TRBV4-3 | . | TRBD2 | TGCGCCAGCAGCCAAGAGGTGACTAGCGGGCCCTACAATGAGCAGTTCTTC | CASSQEVTSGPYNEQFF
TRBJ1-1 | TRBV4-3 | . | . | TGCGCCAGCAGCCGAAGAGGAGGCCGGGAAGCTTTCTTT | CASSRRGGREAFF
TRBJ2-3 | TRBV30 | . | TRBD2 | TGTGCCTGGAGTGTAGCAGGCGGGAGGGTTCCAGATACGCAGTATTTT | CAWSVAGGRVPDTQYF
TRBJ2-5 | TRBV28 | . | . | TGTGCCACCAGGGGCACGAGCAAAGAGACCCAGTACTTC | CATRGTSKETQYF
TRBJ2-7 | TRBV28 | . | . | TGTGCCAGCACCCCCGACAACCCCTACGAGCAGTACTTC | CASTPDNPYEQYF
TRBJ2-5 | TRBV20-1 | . | . | TGCAGTGCTAGACTCCAGGTGGCTTCGGGGACCCAGTACTTC | CSARLQVASGTQYF
TRBJ2-7 | TRBV4-1 | . | TRBD1 | TGCGCCAGCAGCCAAGTTAAGTACCGGGACAGGGACCGCGAGCAGTACTTC | CASSQVKYRDRDREQYF
TRBJ2-1 | TRBV20-1 | . | . | TGCAGTGCTAGAGATGACGGGATCTACAATGAGCAGTTCTTC | CSARDDGIYNEQFF
TRBJ2-3 | TRBV6-5 | . | . | TGTGCCAGCAGGGTAGGGGGGCGAGATACGCAGTATTTT | CASRVGGRDTQYF
TRBJ2-7 | TRBV7-8 | . | TRBD1 | TGTGCCAGCAGCCGTAGGGGGCACGAGCAGTACTTC | CASSRRGHEQYF
TRBJ1-4 | TRBV4-3 | . | . | TGCGCCAGCAGCCAGACACAGGTTAATGAAAAACTGTTTTTT | CASSQTQVNEKLFF
TRBJ2-1 | TRBV10-1 | . | TRBD2 | TGCGCCAGTAGTGAGTCAATGACTAGCGGGTTCTACAATGAGCAGTTCTTC | CASSESMTSGFYNEQFF
TRBJ1-4 | TRBV20-1 | . | . | TGCAGTGCTAGACCTTACGGGCCTCATAATGAAAAGCTGTTTTTT | CSARPYGPHNEKLFF
TRBJ2-1 | TRBV20-1 | once | . | TGCAGTGCCGGGCTAGCGACCTACAATGAGCAGTTCTTC | CSAGLATYNEQFF
TRBJ2-3 | TRBV20-1 | . | TRBD2 | TGCAGTGTTTCACGTCGTAGCGGGAGGGCCCTTGGCACAGATACGCAGTATTTT | CSVSRRSGRALGTDTQYF
TRBJ2-1 | TRBV29-1 | few | . | TGCAGCGTTGGTGACTACAATGAGCAGTTCTTC | CSVGDYNEQFF
TRBJ2-5 | TRBV20-1 | few | . | TGCAGTGCCCGCCAGGGGAGCGGAATGGGGCAAGAGACCCAGTACTTC | CSARQGSGMGQETQYF
TRBJ2-2 | TRBV9 | few | . | TGTGCCAGCAGCGTAGTTGCGGCCAACACCGGGGAGCTGTTTTTT | CASSVVAANTGELFF
TRBJ2-7 | TRBV11-1 | once | . | TGTGCCAGCAGCCTAACACTGAGCTCCTACGAGCAGTACTTC | CASSLTLSSYEQYF
TRBJ2-1 | TRBV12-3/TRBV12-4 | . | . | TGTGCCAGCAGTACCCCGACGGGGGCGGTCGATGAGCAGTTCTTC | CASSTPTGAVDEQFF
TRBJ1-1 | TRBV18 | . | . | TGTGCCAGCTCACCACCGGGCAGGGGAGCCACTGAAGCTTTCTTT | CASSPPGRGATEAFF
TRBJ2-3 | TRBV28 | . | . | TGTGCCAGCAGTTTGGTTCCCGGGCGGGTCCCCCCGGATACGCAGTATTTT | CASSLVPGRVPPDTQYF
TRBJ2-1 | TRBV7-9 | . | TRBD2 | TGTGCCAGCAGCTTAGGACTAGCTCCCAGTGCCAGAGCTGAGCAGTTCTTC | CASSLGLAPSARAEQFF
TRBJ1-1 | TRBV6-5 | . | TRBD1 | TGTGCCAGCAGTGTACAGGGGGCGGGAGCTTTCTTT | CASSVQGAGAFF
TRBJ2-1 | TRBV14 | many | . | TGTGCCAGCAGCCAGGGCTACAATGAGCAGTTCTTC | CASSQGYNEQFF
TRBJ2-7 | TRBV27 | few | TRBD1 | TGTGCCAGCAGCAGACAGGGGGCAAGGGTATACGAGCAGTACTTC | CASSRQGARVYEQYF
TRBJ1-1 | TRBV10-3 | . | TRBD1 | TGTGCCATCAGTGAAGGGACAGACCTTCGAACTTTCTTT | CAISEGTDLRTFF
TRBJ1-1 | TRBV27 | . | . | TGTGCCAGCAGTTTTGGGACCCTCACTGAAGCTTTCTTT | CASSFGTLTEAFF
TRBJ2-7 | TRBV20-1 | once | . | TGCAGTGCTAGTCAGGGGGGTTCCTACGAGCAGTACTTC | CSASQGGSYEQYF
TRBJ2-5 | TRBV5-1 | few | TRBD2 | TGCGCCAGCAGCCCGGGAGGCATCGGAGAGACCCAGTACTTC | CASSPGGIGETQYF